Shown below are 32 T cell receptor beta chains from a single sample sequenced in a study of blood T cell repertoires in COVID-19. The method was immunoSEQ multiplex PCR; TCRdb's version includes in-frame clones alone and lacks a portion of them. The data hold 40,000 to 55,000 clones, with more than 75% observed a single time. Sequenced input: peripheral blood. These receptors originate from a human donor in a cohort sampled during active COVID-19.

The chain carries TRBV28 and TRBJ1-2; the match to TRBD1 covers 7 bases. The CDR3 contains 13 residues. J gave up 8 bases and V 7 bases, and 10 bases lay outside the gene matches. Germline assignment: CDR1 MDHEN and CDR2 SYDVKM. The CDR3 spells CASTLKDRFGYTF. The CDR3 DNA sequence: TGTGCCAGCACCCTAAAGGACAGGTTCGGCTACACCTTC.

V usage is TRBV5-1 and J usage is TRBJ2-5; 9 bases map to TRBD2. After removal of 2 bases from V and 4 bases from J, the junction contained 3 bases not matched to a gene. CDR1 and CDR2 (germline): SGHRS, YFSETQ. The CDR3 has 14 amino acids. CDR3 nucleotides: TGCGCCAGCAGCTTTAGCGGGGGTGGAGAGACCCAGTACTTC. Amino acid sequence: CASSFSGGGETQYF.

V and J are TRBV27 and TRBJ1-6; no definite D call. Trimming shortened V by 4 bases and J by 0 bases, and 10 bases separated the two germline ends. CDR1 MNHEY and CDR2 SMNVEV come from the germline V gene (reference sequence). The CDR3 is 16 amino acids. The CDR3 sequence is CASSSNPSSYNSPLHF. The CDR3 coding sequence is TGTGCCAGCAGTTCTAACCCGAGCTCCTATAATTCACCCCTCCACTTT.

The V gene is TRBV2, the J gene TRBJ2-7; weak D call: TRBD2 (6 bases). Germline values: CDR1 SNHLY, CDR2 FYNNEI. V was cut by 5 bases and J by 5 bases, with 16 bases left in between. The CDR3 is 14 residues long. The CDR3 region is CASSPRDSEDEQYF. Here the CDR3 DNA reads TGTGCCAGCAGTCCCCGGGACTCTGAGGACGAGCAGTACTTC.

The chain uses TRBV7-2 and TRBJ2-7; 8 nucleotides agree with TRBD2. CDR1 SGHTA and CDR2 FQGNSA come from the germline V gene. Trimming removed 4 bases from V and 3 bases from J; junction bases left unmatched: 8. The CDR3 sequence is 15 residues long. The CDR3 loop reads CASSSREGGGYEQYF. The CDR3, as DNA: TGTGCCAGCAGCTCCCGGGAGGGAGGGGGCTACGAGCAGTACTTC. Supplemented by reference TRBV7-2 and TRBJ2-7, the full variable domain reads GAGVSQSPSNKVTEKGKDVELRCDPISGHTALYWYRQSLGQGLEFLIYFQGNSAPDKSGLPSDRFSAERTGGSVSTLTIQRTQQEDSAVYLCASSSREGGGYEQYFGPGTRLTVT.

The table lists this clone with a count of one. This chain uses TRBV18 with TRBJ1-1, with 9 positions matching TRBD1. The germline CDR1 and CDR2 sequences are KGHSH and LQKENI. CDR3 length: 15 residues. V trimming: 4 bases; J trimming: 7 bases; junction bases outside the gene matches: 10. CDR3 loop: CASSLDATGGREAFF. The CDR3, as DNA: TGTGCCAGCTCACTGGACGCGACAGGGGGACGTGAAGCTTTCTTT.

This clone appeared once. The chain combines TRBV4-3 with TRBJ2-3; TRBD2 agrees at 7 bases. Germline V gene lookup returns CDR1 LGHNA and CDR2 YSLEER. The CDR3 totals 16 residues. V trimming: 0 bases; J trimming: 1 base; junction bases outside the gene matches: 4. The CDR3 protein is CASSQDGGGRTDTQYF. The CDR3 nucleotides read TGCGCCAGCAGCCAAGATGGGGGGGGACGCACAGATACGCAGTATTTT.

The chain couples TRBV11-2 to TRBJ2-5; TRBD1 aligns across 9 bases. The V gene end was trimmed by 5 bases and the J gene end by 4 bases; junction bases not matched to a gene: 5. Looked up from germline, CDR1 is SGHAT and CDR2 is FQNNGV. CDR3 length: 14 residues. The CDR3 nucleotides read TGTGCCAGCAGCGAACAGGGGGCAGGAGAGACCCAGTACTTC. It yields the protein CASSEQGAGETQYF.

The V call is TRBV12-3 or TRBV12-4, the J call TRBJ1-2; D might be TRBD1 (5 bases). The CDR3 loop spans 13 amino acids. V gave up 3 bases and J gave up 2 bases, with 7 bases separating them. CDR3 DNA: TGTGCCAGCAGTTTTAGGGGCAACTATGGCTACACCTTC. Its translation: CASSFRGNYGYTF.

This clone came up once. The chain carries TRBV5-1 and TRBJ2-2; D is perhaps TRBD1 (5 bases). The CDR3 sequence is 14 residues long. Germline CDR1 is SGHRS and CDR2 is YFSETQ. Trimming took 4 bases from V and 3 from J, leaving 10 bases between them. CDR3 nucleotide sequence: TGCGCCAGCAGCCCTGACAGAGACACCGGGGAGCTGTTTTTT. Amino acids: CASSPDRDTGELFF. The whole variable domain, filled in from reference TRBV5-1 and TRBJ2-2, reads KAGVTQTPRYLIKTRGQQVTLSCSPISGHRSVSWYQQTPGQGLQFLFEYFSETQRNKGNFPGRFSGRQFSNSRSEMNVSTLELGDSALYLCASSPDRDTGELFFGEGSRLTVL.

The V call is TRBV5-1, the J call TRBJ2-7, with D possibly matching TRBD1 (5 bases). There are 19 residues in the CDR3. V was cut by 4 bases and J by 5 bases, with 31 bases left in between. Germline CDR1 is SGHRS and CDR2 is YFSETQ. CDR3 sequence: CASSLPLPAATASRHEQYF. The CDR3 bases are TGCGCCAGCAGCCTCCCACTTCCGGCAGCGACAGCCTCTCGCCACGAGCAGTACTTC.

This rearrangement joins TRBV7-2 to TRBJ2-1, with 10 bases aligning to TRBD2. CDR3 length equals 14 residues. Germline V gives CDR1 SGHTA, CDR2 FQGNSA. With 4 bases clipped from V and 15 bases from J, the junction kept 12 bases outside the gene matches. Here the CDR3 DNA reads TGTGCCAGCAGCTCCCCGCTAGCGGGAGCGGCTTCGTTCTTC. It translates to CASSSPLAGAASFF.

The chain combines TRBV4-2 with TRBJ2-2; tentatively, D is TRBD1 (5 bases). The CDR3 totals 16 residues. The V and J ends lost 0 bases and 5 bases respectively, with 13 bases between them. Germline CDR1 reads LGHNA; CDR2 reads YNFKEQ. CDR3 region: CASSQETALRTGELFF. The CDR3 region has the DNA TGTGCCAGCAGCCAAGAGACAGCTTTGAGGACCGGGGAGCTGTTTTTT.

In DNA form, the CDR3 reads TGTGCCTGGGGGGACAGGGATCAGCCCCAGCATTTT. This gives the protein CAWGDRDQPQHF. V is TRBV30 and J is TRBJ1-5, with 9 positions matching TRBD1. Trimming removed 5 bases from V and 5 bases from J; junction bases left unmatched: 1. The CDR3 has 12 amino acids. The germline V gene has CDR1 GTSNPN and CDR2 SVGIG (reference sequence). Supplemented by reference TRBV30 and TRBJ1-5, the full variable domain reads SQTIHQWPATLVQPVGSPLSLECTVEGTSNPNLYWYRQAAGRGLQLLFYSVGIGQISSEVPQNLSASRPQDRQFILSSKKLLLSDSGFYLCAWGDRDQPQHFGDGTRLSIL.

This chain uses TRBV28 with TRBJ2-1; 7 nucleotides match TRBD2. From germline, CDR1 is MDHEN and CDR2 SYDVKM. Trimming cost V 6 bases and J 2 bases; bases outside gene matches: 7. CDR3 length: 15 residues. The CDR3 DNA reads TGTGCCAGCAGGGGAGGGGTAGGAGCCTACAATGAGCAGTTCTTC. It encodes CASRGGVGAYNEQFF.

The chain combines TRBV19 with TRBJ1-2; 8 positions agree with TRBD1. Germline assignment: CDR1 LNHDA and CDR2 SQIVND (reference sequence). This CDR3 has 15 amino acids. J gave up 4 bases and V 3 bases, and 7 bases lay outside the gene matches. The CDR3 region has the DNA TGTGCCAGTAGTATGGGGCCAGGGGGCGCCTATGGCTACACCTTC. It yields the protein CASSMGPGGAYGYTF.

This chain uses TRBV7-2 with TRBJ1-5; 7 nucleotides line up with TRBD1. The CDR3 covers 14 residues. The germline V gene encodes CDR1 SGHTA and CDR2 FQGNSA. V was clipped by 5 bases and J by 5 bases; unmatched bases: 6. Here the CDR3 reads CASSARGQDQPQHF. The DNA of the CDR3 is TGTGCCAGCAGCGCAAGGGGGCAGGATCAGCCCCAGCATTTT.

The chain links TRBV30 to TRBJ1-1; 9 nucleotides line up with TRBD1. Germline assignment: CDR1 GTSNPN and CDR2 SVGIG (reference sequence). CDR3 size: 14 residues. The V gene end was trimmed by 2 bases and the J gene end by 11 bases; junction bases not matched to a gene: 12. DNA for the CDR3: TGTGCCTGGAGTCCTTATCGACAGGGGGTGGATGCTTTCTTT. It specifies CAWSPYRQGVDAFF.

This rearrangement joins TRBV7-2 to TRBJ2-2; 9 positions agree with TRBD1. This CDR3 spans 19 amino acids. Trimming at V came to 5 bases and at J to 4 bases, leaving 17 bases not matched to a gene. Per the germline V gene, CDR1 is SGHTA and CDR2 is FQGNSA. The DNA for the CDR3 is TGTGCCAGCAGCATGCAAACCGGGACAGGGCTGGGAAGCACCGGGGAGCTGTTTTTT. It encodes CASSMQTGTGLGSTGELFF.

The genes are TRBV19 and TRBJ2-5; D unclear. The CDR3 sequence is 15 residues long. Trimming stripped 3 bases from V and 2 bases from J, with 13 bases between. The germline CDR1 and CDR2 sequences are LNHDA and SQIVND (reference sequence). The CDR3 sequence is CASSMRRPFQETQYF. The CDR3 nucleotides are TGTGCCAGTAGTATGCGGCGGCCGTTTCAAGAGACCCAGTACTTC. The whole variable domain, remainder taken from reference TRBV19 and TRBJ2-5, is DGGITQSPKYLFRKEGQNVTLSCEQNLNHDAMYWYRQDPGQGLRLIYYSQIVNDFQKGDIAEGYSVSREKKESFPLTVTSAQKNPTAFYLCASSMRRPFQETQYFGPGTRLLVL.

In this sample, this clone turned up a few times. The sample contains more than one DNA sequence encoding this CDR3. The CDR3 loop reads CASSLVGGSNQPQHF. DNA for the CDR3: TGTGCCAGCAGCTTAGTGGGGGGGAGCAATCAGCCCCAGCATTTT. The chain is built from TRBV7-9 and TRBJ1-5, with D possibly matching TRBD1 (5 bases). The CDR3 consists of 15 residues. V lost 1 base and J lost 1, with 8 bases in between. The germline V gene has CDR1 SEHNR and CDR2 FQNEAQ (reference sequence).

The genes are TRBV7-2 and TRBJ2-3, with TRBD2 identical over 9 bases. In germline, CDR1 is SGHTA, CDR2 FQGNSA. J gave up 1 base and V 2 bases, and 4 bases lay outside the gene matches. The CDR3 has 16 amino acids. This CDR3 is CASSLRASGGTDTQYF. Here the CDR3 DNA reads TGTGCCAGCAGCTTAAGAGCTAGCGGGGGCACAGATACGCAGTATTTT.

The V and J genes are TRBV5-1 and TRBJ1-1; 7 positions match TRBD1. After removal of 0 bases from V and 5 bases from J, the junction contained 7 bases not matched to a gene. The CDR3 has 15 residues. CDR1 is SGHRS and CDR2 is YFSETQ in the germline V gene. CDR3 amino acids: CASSLGQGGWTEAFF. DNA for the CDR3: TGCGCCAGCAGCTTGGGTCAGGGGGGCTGGACTGAAGCTTTCTTT.

The chain links TRBV5-4 to TRBJ1-2, with D possibly matching TRBD1 (5 bases). Germline CDR1 SGHNT, CDR2 YYREEE (reference sequence). V lost 1 base, J lost 6 bases, and 10 bases lay in between. This CDR3 contains 13 residues. CDR3 protein: CASSLQGKDGYTF. DNA of the CDR3: TGTGCCAGCAGCTTGCAGGGCAAGGATGGCTACACCTTC.

The table lists this clone with a few counts. The rearrangement links TRBV12-3 or TRBV12-4 to TRBJ1-5; D might be TRBD1 (6 bases). V was trimmed by 3 bases and J by 8 bases, leaving 11 bases between them. CDR3 size: 13 residues. The CDR3 is CASSFGGGKPQHF. The CDR3 bases are TGTGCCAGCAGTTTTGGGGGCGGAAAGCCCCAGCATTTT.

The chain has TRBV11-2 and TRBJ1-1, with 7 bases lining up with TRBD1. J lost 5 bases, V lost 3 bases, and 9 bases had no gene match. This CDR3 contains 15 residues. Germline CDR1 reads SGHAT; CDR2 reads FQNNGV. The CDR3 nucleotides read TGTGCCAGCAGCTTCTCGAGCAGGGGGAATACTGAAGCTTTCTTT. It codes for CASSFSSRGNTEAFF.

The chain links TRBV18 to TRBJ1-2; maybe TRBD1 (5 bases). The ends were cut back, 3 bases at V and 7 bases at J, with 12 bases in the middle. The length of the CDR3 is 13 residues. Germline lookup yields CDR1 KGHSH and CDR2 LQKENI. CDR3 residues: CASSPAGEGGYTF. The CDR3 coding sequence is TGTGCCAGCTCACCTGCGGGGGAGGGTGGCTACACCTTC.

This chain connects TRBV13 to TRBJ1-1; D gene unclear. V was cut by 5 bases and J by 2 bases, with 15 bases left in between. Germline V gives CDR1 PRHDT, CDR2 FYEKMQ (reference sequence). CDR3 size: 15 residues. The CDR3 region is CASSVEEAGNTEAFF. The CDR3, as DNA: TGTGCCAGCAGCGTAGAAGAAGCGGGAAACACTGAAGCTTTCTTT.

The chain employs TRBV6-5 and TRBJ2-3; TRBD1 is a possible D gene (5 bases). Germline loops: CDR1 MNHEY, CDR2 SVGAGI. This CDR3 is built from 12 residues. V was cut by 6 bases and J by 1 base, with 5 bases left in between. Here the CDR3 reads CASRTGTDTQYF. The CDR3 bases are TGTGCCAGCAGGACAGGCACAGATACGCAGTATTTT.

In this sample, this clone is medium-sized. The chain uses TRBV21-1 and TRBJ2-7; the table names TRBD1, a call not compared with the DNA. TRBV21-1 is an annotated pseudogene. The CDR3 runs 13 residues. The CDR3 DNA reads as TGTGCCACCCGAGGCAGGGAAACTCACGAGCAGTACTTC. It specifies CATRGRETHEQYF.

J is TRBJ2-1 and V is TRBV5-1; TRBD1 matches at 7 bases. The CDR3 covers 14 residues. Germline CDR1 is SGHRS and CDR2 is YFSETQ. With 5 bases clipped from V and 8 bases from J, the junction kept 10 bases outside the gene matches. The CDR3 bases are TGCGCCAGCAGGGGGAGCAGGGGGAATGATGAGCAGTTCTTC. This sequence encodes CASRGSRGNDEQFF.

The chain employs TRBV10-3 and TRBJ2-5; D is ambiguous. V was shortened by 6 bases and J by 2 bases, with 13 bases between the two germline ends. The germline V gene encodes CDR1 ENHRY and CDR2 SYGVKD. The CDR3 has 14 residues. The CDR3: CAIRSGREQETQYF. The CDR3 DNA is TGTGCCATCAGATCGGGTAGAGAGCAAGAGACCCAGTACTTC.